These T cell receptor beta chains were read from a single sample in a study of blood T cells in healthy people across ages. Via MiXCR, TCRdb re-called the 5' RACE reads, giving one row per CDR3 protein. The sample records about 970,000 distinct CDR3 sequences, 51% being singletons. The source material was blood. The source of these receptors is a woman between 55 and 75 years old in good health. Each CDR3 is given with its conserved first and last residue. D genes are given only for firm matches. Expanded clones are given a class, and other clones once, few, many or no size at all.

j_call	clone_size	d_call	v_call	cdr3_length	cdr3_nt	cdr3_aa
TRBJ2-1	NA	TRBD2	TRBV28	15	TGTGCCAGCAGTTTCAGCGGGACTAGGTACAATGAGCAGTTCTTC	CASSFSGTRYNEQFF
TRBJ2-1	few	TRBD1	TRBV29-1	12	TGCAGCGTATCAGGGGGCTACAATGAGCAGTTCTTC	CSVSGGYNEQFF
TRBJ2-1	NA	TRBD2	TRBV20-1	14	TGCAGTGCCCCCTCGGGACTAGCCTACAATGAGCAGTTCTTC	CSAPSGLAYNEQFF
TRBJ2-5	NA	TRBD2	TRBV28	15	TGTGCCACCGGGACTAGCGGGAGGGCCTGGGAGACCCAGTACTTC	CATGTSGRAWETQYF
TRBJ2-1	NA	NA	TRBV20-1	11	TGCAGTGCTAGTATCGGCGATGAGCAGTTCTTC	CSASIGDEQFF
TRBJ2-1	NA	TRBD2	TRBV29-1	14	TGCAGCGTTGAAGGGCTAGCGGACTACAATGAGCAGTTCTTC	CSVEGLADYNEQFF
TRBJ2-3	NA	NA	TRBV25-1	11	TGTGCCAGCAGTGTGGGAGATATGCAGTATTTT	CASSVGDMQYF
TRBJ2-7	few	NA	TRBV29-1	13	TGCAGCGTCAAGGGGTCAGCTACCTACGAGCAGTACTTC	CSVKGSATYEQYF
TRBJ2-5	few	NA	TRBV7-2	13	TGTGCCAGCACCTGGTGGAGGGAAGAGACCCAGTACTTC	CASTWWREETQYF
TRBJ2-5	NA	NA	TRBV3-1	15	TGTGCCAGCAGCCAAGGGGTAGTTCATCTGGAGACCCAGTACTTC	CASSQGVVHLETQYF
TRBJ2-7	NA	TRBD2	TRBV6-2/TRBV6-3	15	TGTGCCAGCAGTTACGCGATAGCGGGAGCAGGGGAGCAGTACTTC	CASSYAIAGAGEQYF
TRBJ2-1	NA	TRBD1	TRBV6-1	14	TGTGCCAGCAGTGACTTAGCGCGACCAGGGGGGCAGTTCTTC	CASSDLARPGGQFF
TRBJ2-7	few	TRBD1	TRBV7-2	13	TGTGCCAGCAGAGGCACGGGACAGTACGAGCAGTACTTC	CASRGTGQYEQYF
TRBJ2-5	few	NA	TRBV4-2	15	TGTGCCAGCAGCCAAGTGTTGCGACCCCAAGAGACCCAGTACTTC	CASSQVLRPQETQYF
TRBJ2-7	NA	TRBD1	TRBV6-2/TRBV6-3	14	TGTGCCAGCACCAAAGGGGACAGGGCTCACGAGCAGTACTTC	CASTKGDRAHEQYF
TRBJ2-1	NA	NA	TRBV11-3	16	TGTGCCAGCAGCTTAGCCTTTAGCGGACTATACAATGAGCAGTTCTTC	CASSLAFSGLYNEQFF
TRBJ2-1	NA	NA	TRBV28	15	TGTGCCAGCAGTTGGAGGGCCCGCTCCTACAATGAGCAGTTCTTC	CASSWRARSYNEQFF
TRBJ2-3	many	TRBD2	TRBV29-1	16	TGCAGCGTTGTGGGGCTAGCGGGACGGGGTACAGATACGCAGTATTTT	CSVVGLAGRGTDTQYF
TRBJ1-1	NA	NA	TRBV7-2	14	TGTGCCAGCAGCTTAGGTCTGCAAAGCACTGAAGCTTTCTTT	CASSLGLQSTEAFF
TRBJ1-1	NA	NA	TRBV25-1	12	TGTGCCAGCAGTGCCGGTGGGAGCCGAGCTTTCTTT	CASSAGGSRAFF
TRBJ2-7	NA	NA	TRBV7-9	15	TGTGCCAGCAGCGCTCCACTAGCCGGCTACAATGAGCAGTACTTC	CASSAPLAGYNEQYF
TRBJ2-7	many	TRBD2	TRBV20-1	16	TGCAGTGTATCGGGGATAGCGGGAGCTAAAAGTAATGAGCAGTACTTC	CSVSGIAGAKSNEQYF